The 28 T cell receptor beta chains in this list originate from one sample, sequenced in a study of control samples from healthy donors and cancer patients. Generated by immunoSEQ multiplex PCR, the TCRdb table keeps only in-frame clones and is missing some. The sample yields roughly 170,000 clones, around 94% seen once. The specimen sequenced was blood. These receptors were collected from a woman aged 18-29 years in good health.

The J gene is TRBJ1-6, the V gene TRBV4-2; 10 bases fit TRBD1. The germline gives CDR1 LGHNA, CDR2 YNFKEQ. The CDR3 covers 16 residues. Germline trimming cut 4 bases from V and 8 bases from J; bases unmatched to any gene: 8. The CDR3 sequence is CASSPHPGQGYSPLHF. The CDR3 nucleotides read TGTGCCAGCAGCCCTCACCCGGGACAGGGGTATTCACCCCTCCACTTT.

The CDR3 sequence is CAPSGGNIQYF. In DNA, the CDR3 is TGTGCCCCCTCGGGCGGAAACATTCAGTACTTC. The chain combines TRBV24-1 with TRBJ2-4; D not certain. The CDR3 runs to 11 residues. From germline, CDR1 is KGHDR and CDR2 SFDVKD. Trimming removed 12 bases at V and 6 bases at J, with 11 bases between.

This chain links TRBV6-5 with TRBJ1-2; TRBD1 might be the D (6 bases). The V end was cut by 7 bases, the J end by 8 bases, with 23 bases between. Germline V gene data show CDR1 as MNHEY and CDR2 as SVGAGI. The CDR3 has 15 residues. CDR3 residues: CASTQGRASRGGYTF. CDR3 sequence (DNA): TGTGCCAGCACCCAGGGGCGGGCTTCCCGTGGGGGCTACACCTTC.

The gene calls are TRBV5-8 and TRBJ1-5, with D possibly TRBD1 on 5 matching bases. This CDR3 region has 15 residues. Germline V lookup: CDR1 SGHTS, CDR2 YDEGEE. V was shortened by 4 bases and J by 2 bases, with 13 bases between the two germline ends. The CDR3 protein is CASSPAGARNQPQHF. Written as DNA, the CDR3 is TGTGCCAGCAGCCCCGCCGGGGCGCGCAATCAGCCCCAGCATTTT.

The chain links TRBV9 to TRBJ2-1; no clear D. CDR3 size: 12 residues. Germline lookup yields CDR1 SGDLS and CDR2 YYNGEE. V was trimmed by 0 bases and J by 9 bases, leaving 7 bases between them. The CDR3 spells CASSVAFGEQFF. CDR3 sequence (DNA): TGTGCCAGCAGCGTAGCTTTCGGTGAGCAGTTCTTC.

The chain carries TRBV6-6 and TRBJ2-3; possible D gene TRBD1, 6 bases. The CDR3 totals 15 residues. CDR1 MNHNY and CDR2 SVGAGI come from the germline V gene (reference sequence). V lost 3 bases, J lost 0 bases, and 10 bases lay in between. DNA for the CDR3: TGTGCCAGCAGTTATCAAGGACAGAGCACAGATACGCAGTATTTT. It is translated as CASSYQGQSTDTQYF.

The V call is TRBV20-1, the J call TRBJ2-1; possible D gene TRBD2, 5 bases. V shed 8 bases and J shed 3 bases, with 8 bases lying between them. The germline gives CDR1 DFQATT, CDR2 SNEGSKA (reference sequence). CDR3 length: 11 amino acids. DNA for the CDR3: TGCAGTCTGACTAACTACAATGAGCAGTTCTTC. This translates into CSLTNYNEQFF.

V gene TRBV28 combines with J gene TRBJ2-3; 7 bases are a match to TRBD2. After removal of 6 bases from V and 8 bases from J, the junction contained 8 bases not matched to a gene. The CDR3 has 13 residues. Germline lookup yields CDR1 MDHEN and CDR2 SYDVKM. CDR3 protein: CASSSGEGGTQYF. The CDR3 DNA reads as TGTGCCAGCAGCTCGGGGGAGGGCGGTACGCAGTATTTT.

In this sample, this clone turned up once. The rearrangement joins TRBV5-1 to TRBJ1-3, with TRBD1 as a possible D gene (5 bases). Germline V gene sequence: CDR1 SGHRS, CDR2 YFSETQ. The CDR3 contains 17 residues. V was clipped by 3 bases and J by 4 bases, with 20 bases between them. The CDR3 is CASSWTSGTQEGNTIYF. Here the CDR3 DNA reads TGCGCCAGCAGCTGGACCTCCGGGACTCAAGAAGGAAACACCATATATTTT.

This clone occurred once. The rearrangement uses TRBV3-1 (or the pseudogene TRBV3-2) and TRBJ2-2, with D possibly TRBD1 on 6 matching bases. Germline V gene sequence: CDR1 LGHDT, CDR2 YNNKEL (reference sequence). The germline V and J ends were trimmed by 1 base and 7 bases, with 13 bases remaining between them. This CDR3 has 15 residues. The CDR3 nucleotides are TGTGCCAGCAGCCAAGGACAGGTGATGGACGGGGAGCTGTTTTTT. Translation gives CASSQGQVMDGELFF.

The rearrangement joins TRBV6-5 to TRBJ1-1; weak D call: TRBD1 (6 bases). The CDR3 runs 13 residues. V lost 5 bases to trimming and J lost 4 bases, with 11 bases between them. Germline values: CDR1 MNHEY, CDR2 SVGAGI. Here the CDR3 DNA reads TGTGCCAGCAGTAACTACAGGGCCACTGAAGCTTTCTTT. This encodes CASSNYRATEAFF.

The chain couples TRBV7-6 to TRBJ2-1; TRBD2 is a possible D gene (6 bases). Germline CDR1 reads SGHVS; CDR2 reads FNYEAQ. The CDR3 is 12 residues long. In DNA, the CDR3 is TGTGCGGTTCGCGGGGCATACAATGAGCAGTTCTTC. Translated: CAVRGAYNEQFF.

The CDR3 DNA reads TGTGCCAGCAGCTTAGAGGGCAGGGGGCCGAGCGAGGAGCTGTTTTTT. Protein sequence: CASSLEGRGPSEELFF. This chain uses TRBV7-6 with TRBJ2-2; 8 nucleotides agree with TRBD1. The germline CDR1 and CDR2 sequences are SGHVS and FNYEAQ. CDR3 length equals 16 residues. Trimming took 1 base from V and 10 from J; bases not matched to a gene: 11.

The V call is TRBV24-1, the J call TRBJ1-4; tentatively, D is TRBD1 (6 bases). Trimming cost V 3 bases and J 5 bases, with 18 bases left between them. The CDR3 extends over 17 amino acids. From germline, CDR1 is KGHDR and CDR2 SFDVKD. The CDR3 sequence is CATSDPTKGGPNEKLFF. In nucleotides, the CDR3 is TGTGCCACCAGTGATCCTACCAAAGGGGGTCCGAATGAAAAACTGTTTTTT.

The chain combines TRBV5-5 with TRBJ2-3, with D maybe TRBD2 (6 bases). Between the trimmed V and J ends, which lost 6 bases and 2 bases, there was a span of 16 bases. CDR1 and CDR2 (germline): SGHKS, YYEKEE (reference sequence). This CDR3 spans 15 amino acids. The CDR3 DNA sequence: TGTGCCAGCACCCTTGGGGCGGGGATCACAGATACGCAGTATTTT. Translation gives CASTLGAGITDTQYF.

This chain links TRBV6-5 with TRBJ1-5, with 8 nucleotides matching TRBD1. V was pared by 4 bases and J by 4 bases, with 9 bases of the junction left unmatched. The germline CDR1 and CDR2 sequences are MNHEY and SVGAGI. This CDR3 is 16 amino acids long. In DNA, the CDR3 is TGTGCCAGCAGTTTGTTCGGGACAGGTATGAATCAGCCCCAGCATTTT. This gives the protein CASSLFGTGMNQPQHF.

The chain links TRBV5-1 to TRBJ2-7; possible D gene TRBD1, 6 bases. The CDR3 sequence is 17 residues long. V lost 5 bases, J lost 4 bases, and 25 bases lay in between. Germline V gene data show CDR1 as SGHRS and CDR2 as YFSETQ. The CDR3 reads CASSLQMAGTSFYEQYF. For the CDR3, the DNA is TGCGCCAGCAGTTTACAAATGGCCGGGACATCGTTTTACGAGCAGTACTTC.

The chain carries TRBV12-3 or TRBV12-4 and TRBJ1-1; D perhaps matches TRBD1 (5 bases). The CDR3 is 12 residues long. Trimming removed 6 bases at V and 4 bases at J, with 9 bases between. CDR3 sequence (DNA): TGTGCCAGCAGGCCCCAGGGCACTGAAGCTTTCTTT. Its protein is CASRPQGTEAFF.

The rearrangement joins TRBV6-5 to TRBJ1-1; D call uncertain. This CDR3 has 16 residues. Trimming stripped 2 bases from V and 1 base from J, with 14 bases between. Germline V gene lookup returns CDR1 MNHEY and CDR2 SVGAGI. This CDR3 is CASSYARKYQNTEAFF. CDR3 DNA sequence: TGTGCCAGCAGTTACGCCCGGAAATACCAGAACACTGAAGCTTTCTTT.

V gene TRBV6-5 combines with J gene TRBJ1-2, with 9 positions matching TRBD1. This CDR3 contains 16 residues. V was pared by 0 bases and J by 2 bases, with 4 bases of the junction left unmatched. Germline CDR1 reads MNHEY; CDR2 reads SVGAGI. CDR3 in DNA: TGTGCCAGCAGTTACTCGGGACAGGGCCGGAACTATGGCTACACCTTC. This translates into CASSYSGQGRNYGYTF.

The chain is built from TRBV3-1 (or the pseudogene TRBV3-2) and TRBJ2-1, with 8 bases matching TRBD2. The CDR3 spans 18 residues. Germline trimming cut 1 base from V and 3 bases from J; bases unmatched to any gene: 11. Per the germline V gene, CDR1 is LGHDT and CDR2 is YNNKEL (reference sequence). In nucleotides, the CDR3 is TGTGCCAGCAGCCAAGTGGCTAGCGGGCAGGACTACTACAATGAGCAGTTCTTC. Amino acids: CASSQVASGQDYYNEQFF.

For the CDR3, the DNA is TGTGCCAGCACCATGGGACAGGTCCCTATGAACACTGAAGCTTTCTTT. Its translation: CASTMGQVPMNTEAFF. The gene calls are TRBV7-9 and TRBJ1-1; TRBD1 aligns across 8 bases. The CDR3 has 16 amino acids. Germline V CDR1 and CDR2: SEHNR, FQNEAQ (reference sequence). J lost 0 bases, V lost 7 bases, and 10 bases had no gene match.

This chain joins TRBV19 and TRBJ1-1; D possibly corresponds to TRBD1 (6 bases). V lost 6 bases to trimming and J lost 4 bases, with 18 bases between them. Looked up from germline, CDR1 is LNHDA and CDR2 is SQIVND (reference sequence). The CDR3 totals 15 residues. CDR3 bases: TGTGCCAGTAGAGAGACTGACCGAGGGGGCACTGAAGCTTTCTTT. Translated, it gives CASRETDRGGTEAFF.

The chain employs TRBV3-1 (or the pseudogene TRBV3-2) and TRBJ1-1, with D unresolved. Germline V lookup: CDR1 LGHDT, CDR2 YNNKEL (reference sequence). V gave up 3 bases and J gave up 5 bases, with 10 bases separating them. The CDR3 has 13 residues. CDR3 DNA sequence: TGTGCCAGCAGCCAGCGGGGAGGTACTGAAGCTTTCTTT. Translated, it gives CASSQRGGTEAFF.

Concerning this clone: This specimen includes other DNA sequences encoding the same CDR3. The chain has TRBV19 and TRBJ1-1; D not certain. V lost 2 bases and J lost 3, with 10 bases in between. The CDR3 contains 14 residues. Germline V gives CDR1 LNHDA, CDR2 SQIVND (reference sequence). In DNA, the CDR3 is TGTGCCAGTAGTATACGAGGCTGGGACACTGAAGCTTTCTTT. Residues: CASSIRGWDTEAFF.

The V and J genes are TRBV19 and TRBJ1-1; D might be TRBD1 (6 bases). The CDR3 covers 13 residues. Germline V gives CDR1 LNHDA, CDR2 SQIVND (reference sequence). The V gene lost 5 bases and the J gene lost 2 bases, with 9 bases spanning the gap. The CDR3 DNA reads TGTGCCAGTAGTCGGGACACTAACACTGAAGCTTTCTTT. Translation gives CASSRDTNTEAFF. Complete variable domain (other parts from reference TRBV19 and TRBJ1-1): DGGITQSPKYLFRKEGQNVTLSCEQNLNHDAMYWYRQDPGQGLRLIYYSQIVNDFQKGDIAEGYSVSREKKESFPLTVTSAQKNPTAFYLCASSRDTNTEAFFGQGTRLTVV.

This clone came up a few times. V gene TRBV5-5 combines with J gene TRBJ1-1; no firm D call. V was pared by 2 bases and J by 9 bases, with 17 bases between. Per germline, CDR1 SGHKS and CDR2 YYEKEE (reference sequence). CDR3 length: 14 amino acids. CDR3 sequence: CASSFPRPDRKAFF. The CDR3 DNA reads TGTGCCAGCAGCTTCCCCCGGCCAGATCGGAAAGCTTTCTTT.

The chain couples TRBV3-1 (or the pseudogene TRBV3-2) to TRBJ2-1; D remains ambiguous. CDR1 and CDR2 from the germline V gene are LGHDT and YNNKEL (reference sequence). The V and J ends lost 5 bases and 0 bases respectively, with 14 bases between them. The CDR3 extends over 16 amino acids. CDR3 coding DNA: TGTGCCAGCAGCGGAAGGCATCGGAGCTCCTACAATGAGCAGTTCTTC. As protein: CASSGRHRSSYNEQFF.